Below are 14 T cell receptor beta chains sequenced from a single sample in a study of cytomegalovirus exposure and HLA in healthy donors. Amplification used 60 Vbeta primers and 13 Jbeta primers. Profiling relied on immunoSEQ multiplex PCR, and the TCRdb table lists in-frame clones only, not all of them. This table holds about 110,000 clones. Sample: PBMCs. Receptors originate from a young man in good health and CMV-seronegative.

The chain has TRBV2 and TRBJ2-6; D not certain. Between the trimmed V and J ends, which lost 7 bases and 0 bases, there was a span of 10 bases. Germline CDR1 SNHLY, CDR2 FYNNEI. The CDR3 runs 15 residues. The CDR3 DNA reads TGTGCCAGCACCTCAAGGAGCTCTGGGGCCAACGTCCTGACTTTC. Its translation is CASTSRSSGANVLTF.

The rearrangement links TRBV19 to TRBJ2-3; TRBD2 aligns across 7 bases. In germline, CDR1 is LNHDA, CDR2 SQIVND (reference sequence). The J segment lost 2 bases and the V segment lost 7 bases, leaving 9 bases of the junction unmatched. The CDR3 totals 15 residues. The CDR3: CASTSGKKNTDTQYF. Written as DNA, the CDR3 is TGTGCCAGTACAAGCGGGAAAAAAAACACAGATACGCAGTATTTT.

CDR3 protein: CAWSVDSLNQPQHF. The CDR3 coding sequence is TGTGCCTGGAGTGTTGACAGCCTAAATCAGCCCCAGCATTTT. This chain joins TRBV30 and TRBJ1-5; a possible D gene is TRBD1 (5 bases). The ends were cut back, 0 bases at V and 4 bases at J, with 10 bases in the middle. The V gene's germline CDR1 is GTSNPN and CDR2 SVGIG (reference sequence). This CDR3 has 14 residues.

The chain recombines TRBV19 with TRBJ2-1; TRBD2 matches 8 bases. This CDR3 contains 16 residues. CDR1 and CDR2 from the germline V gene are LNHDA and SQIVND (reference sequence). After removal of 3 bases from V and 5 bases from J, the junction contained 9 bases not matched to a gene. Here the CDR3 DNA reads TGTGCCAGTAGTATCTACCGGGGGGGGAAGGACAATGAGCAGTTCTTC. This sequence encodes CASSIYRGGKDNEQFF.

The chain couples TRBV27 to TRBJ1-1; TRBD1 matches at 7 bases. V shed 6 bases and J 1 base; nucleotides not matched to a gene: 2. This CDR3 spans 13 amino acids. Per the germline V gene, CDR1 is MNHEY and CDR2 is SMNVEV (reference sequence). The CDR3 DNA reads TGTGCCAGCAGGCAGGGGGGGAACACTGAAGCTTTCTTT. Protein product: CASRQGGNTEAFF.

This chain uses TRBV9 with TRBJ2-1; the match to TRBD2 covers 8 bases. J gave up 15 bases and V 3 bases, and 11 bases lay outside the gene matches. The CDR3 has 13 residues. The V gene's germline CDR1 is SGDLS and CDR2 YYNGEE. Here the CDR3 reads CASSAEPGGGRFF. DNA of the CDR3: TGTGCCAGCAGCGCGGAGCCCGGCGGGGGGCGGTTCTTC.

This chain joins TRBV6-6 and TRBJ2-1; TRBD2 agrees at 10 bases. This CDR3 has 16 amino acids. V was pared by 2 bases and J by 7 bases, with 8 bases of the junction left unmatched. Germline V gene lookup returns CDR1 MNHNY and CDR2 SVGAGI (reference sequence). DNA of the CDR3: TGTGCCAGCAGTTACGACAGCGGGGGGGTATGGAATGAGCAGTTCTTC. Translated: CASSYDSGGVWNEQFF.

This chain connects TRBV7-3 to TRBJ2-5, with a tentative D call TRBD1 (5 bases). CDR3 length: 14 amino acids. The germline V gene encodes CDR1 SGHTA and CDR2 FQGTGA. Trimming took off 4 bases at V and 5 bases at J, with 14 bases between the two ends. The CDR3 protein is CASSSSGLGETQYF. In DNA, the CDR3 is TGTGCCAGCAGCTCCTCAGGGCTCGGGGAGACCCAGTACTTC.

V gene TRBV5-6 combines with J gene TRBJ2-7; TRBD2 agrees at 11 bases. The junction had 6 bases not matched to a gene; V was cut back by 3 bases and J by 1 base. The CDR3 contains 16 residues. Germline V gene lookup returns CDR1 SGHDT and CDR2 YYEEEE. This CDR3 reads CASSWALAGVSYEQYF. For the CDR3, the DNA is TGTGCCAGCAGCTGGGCACTAGCGGGGGTATCCTACGAGCAGTACTTC.

The gene calls are TRBV25-1 and TRBJ2-7; no clear D. Germline V gene lookup returns CDR1 MGHDK and CDR2 SYGVNS. CDR3 length: 13 amino acids. V shed 1 base and J shed 6 bases, with 10 bases lying between them. DNA for the CDR3: TGTGCCAGCAGTGAATCGACAAAATTCGAGCAGTACTTC. This codes for CASSESTKFEQYF.

V is TRBV7-2 and J is TRBJ2-5; tentatively, D is TRBD2 (6 bases). Germline loops: CDR1 SGHTA, CDR2 FQGNSA. CDR3 length: 13 amino acids. The V gene lost 1 base and the J gene lost 5 bases, with 8 bases spanning the gap. CDR3 loop: CASSLDRGETQYF. The CDR3 coding sequence is TGTGCCAGCAGCTTAGATCGGGGGGAGACCCAGTACTTC.

The chain uses TRBV5-4 and TRBJ2-5; 7 bases are a match to TRBD2. This CDR3 region has 13 residues. With V trimmed by 6 bases and J by 4 bases, 6 bases remained unmatched. Germline CDR1 is SGHNT and CDR2 is YYREEE (reference sequence). The CDR3 bases are TGTGCCAGCAATGCAGCGGGGATAGAGACCCAGTACTTC. It codes for CASNAAGIETQYF.

The CDR3 reads CASSLGVPNYGYTF. The CDR3 DNA reads TGTGCCAGCAGCTTAGGGGTGCCTAACTATGGCTACACCTTC. The rearrangement joins TRBV5-6 to TRBJ1-2; D is possibly TRBD1 (5 bases). V was shortened by 2 bases and J by 0 bases, with 8 bases between the two germline ends. The germline V gene has CDR1 SGHDT and CDR2 YYEEEE. The CDR3 is made up of 14 amino acids.

The chain joins TRBV29-1 to TRBJ2-3; the D gene is possibly TRBD1 (5 bases). This CDR3 region has 12 residues. Per the germline V gene, CDR1 is SQVTM and CDR2 is ANQGSEA. Trimming removed 3 bases from V and 10 bases from J, with 14 bases in between. The CDR3: CSVDFTRDSQYF. CDR3 DNA sequence: TGCAGCGTTGACTTTACCAGGGATTCGCAGTATTTT.